The entry below gives a single T cell receptor beta chain sequence along with its context. The antigen is unknown. Losses at the gene ends were 0 bases for V and 5 bases for J; bases not matched to a gene: 2. Per the germline V gene, CDR1 is DFQATT and CDR2 is SNEGSKA (reference sequence). The CDR3 length is 14 residues. Next came a second PCR, run for roughly 6 to 11 cycles, which used a sample-barcoded 5' primer along with a J-beta primer mix. Sequencing yielded, for each sample, at least 2.5 million paired-end reads carrying CDR3. From the 5' RACE reads, TCRdb called clonotypes with MiXCR, one entry per CDR3 protein. The data show around 670,000 distinct CDR3 sequences, less than 35% seen once. The study recruited healthy Caucasian donors from Russia who were aged about 6 to 95. These data belong to a study of blood T cells in healthy people across ages. Study results and caveats: Both naive CD4+ cell counts and diversity were greater in long-lived donors than in aged donors.

The rearrangement uses TRBV20-1 and TRBJ2-1; 9 bases agree with TRBD1. The sequencing sample was made of blood. This clonotype was sampled from a woman of 80 years or more in good health. CDR3 loop: CSAREQGANNEQFF. CDR3 DNA sequence: TGCAGTGCTAGAGAACAGGGGGCCAACAATGAGCAGTTCTTC.